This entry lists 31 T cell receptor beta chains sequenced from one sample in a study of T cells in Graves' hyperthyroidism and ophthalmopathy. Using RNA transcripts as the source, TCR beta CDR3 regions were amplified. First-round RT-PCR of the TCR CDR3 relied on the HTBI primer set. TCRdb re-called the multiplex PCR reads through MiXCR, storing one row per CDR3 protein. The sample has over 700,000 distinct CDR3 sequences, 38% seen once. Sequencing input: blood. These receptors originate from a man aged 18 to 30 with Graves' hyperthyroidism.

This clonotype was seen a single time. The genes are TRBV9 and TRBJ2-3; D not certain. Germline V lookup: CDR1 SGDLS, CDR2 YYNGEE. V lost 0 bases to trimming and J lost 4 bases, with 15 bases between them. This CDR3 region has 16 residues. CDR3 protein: CASSVVGIHYSDTQYF. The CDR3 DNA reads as TGTGCCAGCAGCGTAGTTGGGATTCATTATTCAGATACGCAGTATTTT.

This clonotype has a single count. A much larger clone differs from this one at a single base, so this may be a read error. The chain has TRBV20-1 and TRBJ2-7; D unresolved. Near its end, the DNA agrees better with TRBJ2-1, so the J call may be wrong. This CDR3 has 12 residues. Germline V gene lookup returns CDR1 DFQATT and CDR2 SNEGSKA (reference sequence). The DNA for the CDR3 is TGCAGTGCTAGGGATAGTCCCTACGAGCAGTTCTTC. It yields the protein CSARDSPYEQFF.

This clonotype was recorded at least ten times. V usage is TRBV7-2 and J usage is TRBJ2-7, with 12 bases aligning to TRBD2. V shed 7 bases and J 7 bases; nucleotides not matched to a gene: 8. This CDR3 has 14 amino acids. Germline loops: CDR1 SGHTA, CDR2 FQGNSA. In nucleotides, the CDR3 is TGTGCCAGCACCGCCGTGGGACTAGCGGGTGAGCAGTACTTC. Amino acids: CASTAVGLAGEQYF. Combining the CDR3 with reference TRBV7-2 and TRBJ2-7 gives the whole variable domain GAGVSQSPSNKVTEKGKDVELRCDPISGHTALYWYRQSLGQGLEFLIYFQGNSAPDKSGLPSDRFSAERTGGSVSTLTIQRTQQEDSAVYLCASTAVGLAGEQYFGPGTRLTVT.

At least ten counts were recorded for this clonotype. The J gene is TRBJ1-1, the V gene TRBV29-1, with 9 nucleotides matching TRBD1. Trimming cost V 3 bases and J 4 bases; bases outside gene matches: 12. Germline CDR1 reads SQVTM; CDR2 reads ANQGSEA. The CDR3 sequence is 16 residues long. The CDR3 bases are TGCAGCGTTGAGGGAGGAGGGGACAGGGTCGGCACTGAAGCTTTCTTT. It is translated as CSVEGGGDRVGTEAFF.

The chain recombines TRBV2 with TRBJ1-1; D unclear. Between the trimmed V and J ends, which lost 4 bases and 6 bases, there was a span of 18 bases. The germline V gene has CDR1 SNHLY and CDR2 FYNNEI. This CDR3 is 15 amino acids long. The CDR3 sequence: CASSARETLRAEAFF. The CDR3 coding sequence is TGTGCCAGCAGTGCTAGAGAGACCCTCCGGGCTGAAGCTTTCTTT.

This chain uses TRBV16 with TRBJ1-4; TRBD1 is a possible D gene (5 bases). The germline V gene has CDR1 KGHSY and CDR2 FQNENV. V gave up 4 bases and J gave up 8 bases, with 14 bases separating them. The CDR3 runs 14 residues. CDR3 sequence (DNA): TGTGCCAGCAGCCTTGTCAGGGTCGGAGAAAAACTGTTTTTT. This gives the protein CASSLVRVGEKLFF.

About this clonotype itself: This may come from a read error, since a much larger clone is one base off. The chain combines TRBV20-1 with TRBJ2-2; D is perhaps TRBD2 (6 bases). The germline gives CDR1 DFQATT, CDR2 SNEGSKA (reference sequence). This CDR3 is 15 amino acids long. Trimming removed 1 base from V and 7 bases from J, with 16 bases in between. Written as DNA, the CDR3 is TGCAGTGCTAGAGGGCGGGAAGGGTTTGGCGGGGAGCTGTTTTTT. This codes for CSARGREGFGGELFF.

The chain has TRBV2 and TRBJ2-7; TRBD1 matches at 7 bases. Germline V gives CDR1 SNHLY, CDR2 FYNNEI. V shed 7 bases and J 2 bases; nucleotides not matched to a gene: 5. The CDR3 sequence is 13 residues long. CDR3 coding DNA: TGTGCCAGCAAAGAGACAGGGACCTACGAGCAGTACTTC. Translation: CASKETGTYEQYF.

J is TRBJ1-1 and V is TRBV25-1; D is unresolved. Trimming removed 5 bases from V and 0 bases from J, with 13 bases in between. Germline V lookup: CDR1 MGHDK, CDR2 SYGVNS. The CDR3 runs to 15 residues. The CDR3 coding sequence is TGTGCCAGCAGTTACGGAATACAGCTGAACACTGAAGCTTTCTTT. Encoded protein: CASSYGIQLNTEAFF.

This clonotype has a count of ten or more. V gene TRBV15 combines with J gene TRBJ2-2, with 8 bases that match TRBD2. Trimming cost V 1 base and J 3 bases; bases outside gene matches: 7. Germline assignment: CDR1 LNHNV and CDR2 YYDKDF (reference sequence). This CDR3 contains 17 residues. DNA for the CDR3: TGTGCCACCAGCAGAGTTTCCGGGAGGGCCCACACCGGGGAGCTGTTTTTT. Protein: CATSRVSGRAHTGELFF.

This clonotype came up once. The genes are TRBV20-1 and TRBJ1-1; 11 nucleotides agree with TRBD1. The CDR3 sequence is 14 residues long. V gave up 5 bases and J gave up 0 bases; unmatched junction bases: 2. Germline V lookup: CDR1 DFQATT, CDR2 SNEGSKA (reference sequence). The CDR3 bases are TGCAGTGCTGGGGGACAGGGGGTGAACACTGAAGCTTTCTTT. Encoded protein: CSAGGQGVNTEAFF.

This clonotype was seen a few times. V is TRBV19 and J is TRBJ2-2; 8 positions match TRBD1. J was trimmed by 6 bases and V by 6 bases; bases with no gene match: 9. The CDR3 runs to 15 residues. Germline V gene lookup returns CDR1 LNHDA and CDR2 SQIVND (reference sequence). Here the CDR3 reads CASRLGTGHSGELFF. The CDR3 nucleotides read TGTGCCAGTAGACTCGGGACAGGCCATTCCGGGGAGCTGTTTTTT.

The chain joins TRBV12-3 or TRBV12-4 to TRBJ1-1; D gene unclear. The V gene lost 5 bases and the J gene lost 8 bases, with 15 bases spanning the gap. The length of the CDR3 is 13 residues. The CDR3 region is CASSRGMVTEAFF. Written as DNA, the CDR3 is TGTGCCAGCAGTCGCGGGATGGTAACGGAAGCTTTCTTT.

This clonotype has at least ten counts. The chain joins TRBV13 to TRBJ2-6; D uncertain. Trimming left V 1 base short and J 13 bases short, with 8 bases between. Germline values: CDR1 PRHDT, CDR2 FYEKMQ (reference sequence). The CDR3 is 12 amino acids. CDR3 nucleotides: TGTGCCAGCAGCTTAGAGGCACGGGTCCTGACTTTC. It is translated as CASSLEARVLTF.

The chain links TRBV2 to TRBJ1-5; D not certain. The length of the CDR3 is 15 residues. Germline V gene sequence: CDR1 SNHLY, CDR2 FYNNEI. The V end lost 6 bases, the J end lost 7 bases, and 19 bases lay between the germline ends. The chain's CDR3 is CASSAGTTGGQPQHF. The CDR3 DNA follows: TGTGCCAGCAGCGCCGGTACCACCGGAGGCCAGCCCCAGCATTTT.

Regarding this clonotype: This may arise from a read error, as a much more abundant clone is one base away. The CDR3: CSARAQRAQHF. DNA of the CDR3: TGCAGTGCTAGAGCCCAACGGGCCCAGCATTTT. This rearrangement joins TRBV20-1 to TRBJ1-5; D is undetermined. Trimming pared 1 base from V and 11 bases from J, leaving 9 bases between. CDR3 length: 11 residues. The germline CDR1 and CDR2 sequences are DFQATT and SNEGSKA (reference sequence).

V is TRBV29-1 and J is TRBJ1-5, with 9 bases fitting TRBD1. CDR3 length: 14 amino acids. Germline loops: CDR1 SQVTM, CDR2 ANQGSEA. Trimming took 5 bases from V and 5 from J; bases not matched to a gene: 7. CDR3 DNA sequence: TGCAGCGTTACCGGGACAGGGAGAGATCAGCCCCAGCATTTT. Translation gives CSVTGTGRDQPQHF.

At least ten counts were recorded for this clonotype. The CDR3 here is CSVDGGVSGNTIYF. The CDR3 bases are TGCAGCGTTGATGGCGGGGTATCTGGAAACACCATATATTTT. The chain recombines TRBV29-1 with TRBJ1-3; D uncertain. CDR1 SQVTM and CDR2 ANQGSEA come from the germline V gene. The CDR3 runs 14 residues. The V end lost 3 bases, the J end lost 1 base, and 10 bases lay between the germline ends.

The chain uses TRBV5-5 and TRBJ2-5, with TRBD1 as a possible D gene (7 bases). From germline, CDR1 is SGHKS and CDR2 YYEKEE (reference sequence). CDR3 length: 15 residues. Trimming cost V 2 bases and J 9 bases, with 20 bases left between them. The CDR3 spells CASSLALRGDQPQYF. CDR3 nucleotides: TGTGCCAGCAGCTTAGCGCTCAGGGGGGATCAGCCCCAGTACTTC.

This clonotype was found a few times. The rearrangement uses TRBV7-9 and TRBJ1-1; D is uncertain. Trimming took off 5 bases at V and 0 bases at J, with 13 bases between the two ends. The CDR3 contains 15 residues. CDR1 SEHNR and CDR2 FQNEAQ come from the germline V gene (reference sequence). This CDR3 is CASSQVDGLNTEAFF. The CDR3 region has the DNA TGTGCCAGCAGCCAAGTGGACGGCTTGAACACTGAAGCTTTCTTT.

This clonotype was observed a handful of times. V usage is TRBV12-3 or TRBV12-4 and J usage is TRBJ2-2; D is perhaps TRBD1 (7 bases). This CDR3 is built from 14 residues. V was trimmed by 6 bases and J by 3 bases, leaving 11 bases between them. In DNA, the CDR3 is TGTGCCAGCAGGCGGGACAGTTACACCGGGGAGCTGTTTTTT. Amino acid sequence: CASRRDSYTGELFF.

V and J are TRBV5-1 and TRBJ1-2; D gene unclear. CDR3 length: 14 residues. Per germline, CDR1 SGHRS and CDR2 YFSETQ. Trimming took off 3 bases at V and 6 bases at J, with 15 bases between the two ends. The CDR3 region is CASSSGNGEDGYTF. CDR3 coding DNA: TGCGCCAGCAGCTCCGGAAATGGGGAAGATGGCTACACCTTC.

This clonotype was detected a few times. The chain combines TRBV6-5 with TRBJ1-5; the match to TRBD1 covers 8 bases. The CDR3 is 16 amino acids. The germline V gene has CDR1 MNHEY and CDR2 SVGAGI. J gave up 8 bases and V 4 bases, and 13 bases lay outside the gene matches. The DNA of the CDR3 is TGTGCCAGCAGTTTAAGGGCCAGGGGGCGGGTGGAGCCCCAGCATTTT. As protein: CASSLRARGRVEPQHF.

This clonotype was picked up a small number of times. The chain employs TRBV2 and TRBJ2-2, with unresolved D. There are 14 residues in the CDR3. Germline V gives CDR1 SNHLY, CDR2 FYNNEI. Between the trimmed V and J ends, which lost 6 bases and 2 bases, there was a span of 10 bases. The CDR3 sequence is CASRTLGNTGELFF. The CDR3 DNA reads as TGTGCCAGCAGGACTCTGGGAAACACCGGGGAGCTGTTTTTT.

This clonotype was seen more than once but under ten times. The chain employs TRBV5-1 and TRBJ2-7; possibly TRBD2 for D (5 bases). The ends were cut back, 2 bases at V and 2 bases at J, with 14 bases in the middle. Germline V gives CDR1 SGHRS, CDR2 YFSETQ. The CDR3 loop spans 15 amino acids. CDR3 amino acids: CASSFYPAEAYEQYF. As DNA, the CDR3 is TGCGCCAGCAGCTTTTATCCAGCGGAAGCCTACGAGCAGTACTTC. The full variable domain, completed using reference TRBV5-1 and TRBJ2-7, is KAGVTQTPRYLIKTRGQQVTLSCSPISGHRSVSWYQQTPGQGLQFLFEYFSETQRNKGNFPGRFSGRQFSNSRSEMNVSTLELGDSALYLCASSFYPAEAYEQYFGPGTRLTVT.

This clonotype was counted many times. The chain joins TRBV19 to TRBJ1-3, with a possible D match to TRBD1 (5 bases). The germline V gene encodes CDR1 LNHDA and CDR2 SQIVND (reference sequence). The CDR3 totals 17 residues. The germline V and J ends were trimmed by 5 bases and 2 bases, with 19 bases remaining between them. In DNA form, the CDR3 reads TGTGCCAGTAGTCGAACCCCCGGGACCACCGCTGGAAACACCATATATTTT. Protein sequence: CASSRTPGTTAGNTIYF.

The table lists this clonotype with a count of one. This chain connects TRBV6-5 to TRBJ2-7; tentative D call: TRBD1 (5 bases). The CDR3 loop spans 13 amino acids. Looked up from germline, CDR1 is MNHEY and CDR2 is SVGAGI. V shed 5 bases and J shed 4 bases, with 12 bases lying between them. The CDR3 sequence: CASSISRGYEQYF. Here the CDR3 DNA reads TGTGCCAGCAGTATTAGTAGGGGATACGAGCAGTACTTC.

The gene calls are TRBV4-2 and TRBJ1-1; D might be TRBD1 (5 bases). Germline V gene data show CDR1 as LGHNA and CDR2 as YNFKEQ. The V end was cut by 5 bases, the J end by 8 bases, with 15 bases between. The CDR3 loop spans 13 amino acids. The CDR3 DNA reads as TGTGCCAGCAGCAGAGGGGATTCGGCCGAAGCTTTCTTT. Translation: CASSRGDSAEAFF.

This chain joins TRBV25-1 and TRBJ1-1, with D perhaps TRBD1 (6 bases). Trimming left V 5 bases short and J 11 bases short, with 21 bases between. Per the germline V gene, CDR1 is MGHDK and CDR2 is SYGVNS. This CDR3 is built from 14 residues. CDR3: CASSYSRGQIRAFF. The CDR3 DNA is TGTGCCAGCAGTTATTCCCGGGGACAAATCAGGGCTTTCTTT.

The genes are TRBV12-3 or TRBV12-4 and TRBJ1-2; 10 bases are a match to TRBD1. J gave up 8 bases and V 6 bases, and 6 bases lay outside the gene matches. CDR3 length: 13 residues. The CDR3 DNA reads TGTGCCAGCAGGGCGGGACAGGGGTTAGGCTACACCTTC. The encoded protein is CASRAGQGLGYTF.

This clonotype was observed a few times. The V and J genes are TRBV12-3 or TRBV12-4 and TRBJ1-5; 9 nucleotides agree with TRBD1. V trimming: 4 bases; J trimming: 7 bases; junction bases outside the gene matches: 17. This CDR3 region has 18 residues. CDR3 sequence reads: CASSYDLQGAPRVQPQHF. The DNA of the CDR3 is TGTGCCAGCAGTTACGACTTACAGGGGGCACCCAGAGTACAGCCCCAGCATTTT.